This T cell receptor (beta chain) was profiled in a study of immune evolution from preneoplasia to lung adenocarcinoma (dated by TCRdb to the early 2020s). In the study overall: HLA loss of heterozygosity was seen in about 7.6%, 15% and 36% of AIS, MIA and ADC lesions, and in no AAH lesions. POLYSOLVER was used to infer Class I HLA alleles from exome data, and LOHHLA was used to detect allele-specific HLA loss. A total of under 60 patients with pulmonary nodules who underwent surgical resection were included in the overall cohort. It was reported in the study that over a hundred samples were used for TCR sequencing. The study combined immune gene expression, TCR sequencing and multiplex immunofluorescence to profile immune contexture across lung adenocarcinoma precursors and invasive adenocarcinoma. Sample size was based on specimen availability rather than a prior power calculation. TCR sequencing data were obtained from under 55 patients. The immune data were integrated with whole exome sequencing and methylation data from the same cohort of nodules. Resected precursor lesions (AAH, AIS, MIA) and invasive adenocarcinomas were compared against paired morphologically normal lung tissue. General conclusions and limits of the study: Clonality was highest in normal lung, while later-stage lesions appeared to have lower clonality but higher T cell density and diversity. Because all patients were from Japan and China, applicability to Western populations was uncertain. The findings were based on association rather than direct causation, and larger cohorts with long-term follow-up and longitudinal biopsies were deemed needed. KRAS-mutant nodules showed the highest T cell clonality compared with EGFR-mutant or double wild-type lesions. Top T cell clone frequencies were highest in normal lung and appeared to decrease progressively from AAH through AIS, MIA and invasive adenocarcinoma.

From the cysteine through the phenylalanine, the CDR3 covers 15 amino acids. This entry keeps only the CDR3 DNA: 45 bases, framed from base 1. V is trimmed back by 0 bases and J by 2 bases, and the junction contains 0 bases that no gene match accounts for. For CDR1 and CDR2, the germline V gene lists LGHNA and YNFKEQ. The patients had resection in Japan or China between about 2013 and 2018. Histologic diagnosis of each case was confirmed independently by two lung cancer pathologists on H&E slides. For nucleic acid extraction, premalignant or tumor cells were enriched by macro-dissection following pathologic assessment. The AllPrep DNA/RNA FFPE Kit was used to isolate DNA from FFPE tissue. Regarding this clone: There is no known antigen for this receptor. No much larger clone exists at a distance of one base, and base qualities are not known.

The immunoSEQ hsTCRbeta Kit was used to sequence TCR beta CDR3 regions from DNA. The authors processed their data as follows. The ImmunoSEQ Analyzer was used to analyse the TCR sequencing data. T cell clonality was calculated on productive rearrangements as 1 minus Pielou's evenness. The inverse Simpson index, applied to productive templates, was used to measure T cell diversity. T cell density was expressed as TCR beta template counts normalized to usable DNA, with usable DNA estimated by amplifying and sequencing housekeeping genes. TCR metrics were compared across histologic stages using two-sided Kruskal-Wallis tests. As stored in TCRdb, this immuneACCESS dataset retains in-frame rearrangements with V and J assigned. A fraction of the clones does not appear; measured against another copy, unresolved V genes explain less than half of the discrepancy, and the remainder lacks a known reason. V and J calls and clone size are given by that table; D and trimming were obtained from the DNA. This sample has over 3,500 clones in its table, and 76% of those were observed once. Clones ranked in the top ten supply around an eighth of the sample.

The specimen was FFPE minimally invasive lung adenocarcinoma tissue. Taken with the paper, the label for cell subset or site translates to: micro-invasive lung adenocarcinoma (MIA). The TCR comes from a person in their 70s with lung adenocarcinoma. Recombination connected TRBV4-2 to TRBJ1-3; a stretch of 8 junction bases matches TRBD1. The CDR3 corresponds to CASSQEDRAGNTIYF. The nucleotide sequence reads as follows: TGTGCCAGCAGCCAAGAGGACAGGGCTGGAAACACCATATATTTT.